Each of the 14 T cell receptor beta chains below was sequenced from the same sample in a study of blood T cell repertoires in COVID-19. Profiled with immunoSEQ multiplex PCR; TCRdb holds only in-frame clones, not every one. The sample holds about 200,000 clones, just over 90% seen once. Source material: peripheral blood. The source of these receptors is a man in his thirties or forties with acute or convalescent COVID-19.

The CDR3 region has the DNA TGTGCCAGCAGCCCAAAGGGACTAGCGGGTAACAATGAGCAGTTCTTC. This gives the protein CASSPKGLAGNNEQFF. This chain uses TRBV5-6 with TRBJ2-1, with TRBD2 matching over 12 bases. The V and J ends lost 4 bases and 5 bases, in that order; junction bases with no gene match: 7. This CDR3 is 16 amino acids long. Germline V gene sequence: CDR1 SGHDT, CDR2 YYEEEE.

This chain connects TRBV28 to TRBJ1-2; perhaps TRBD1 as D (6 bases). V lost 6 bases and J lost 6, with 17 bases in between. Germline V CDR1 and CDR2: MDHEN, SYDVKM. There are 14 residues in the CDR3. CDR3 DNA: TGTGCCAGCAGCCTCTTTGGATCAGGGGATGGCTACACCTTC. Translating gives CASSLFGSGDGYTF.

The chain employs TRBV5-4 and TRBJ2-6, with D uncertain. There are 16 residues in the CDR3. The germline gives CDR1 SGHNT, CDR2 YYREEE (reference sequence). V lost 0 bases, J lost 2 bases, and 9 bases lay in between. The CDR3 DNA is TGTGCCAGCAGCTTGGCAGGTTGGACTGGGGCCAACGTCCTGACTTTC. Residues: CASSLAGWTGANVLTF.

V is TRBV19 and J is TRBJ2-1, with 11 bases that match TRBD2. The junction had 8 bases not matched to a gene; V was cut back by 6 bases and J by 7 bases. The CDR3 covers 15 residues. Germline V gives CDR1 LNHDA, CDR2 SQIVND (reference sequence). The CDR3 DNA follows: TGTGCCAGTAGCACTGGGACTAGCGGAAGGAATGAGCAGTTCTTC. The encoded protein is CASSTGTSGRNEQFF.

This chain uses TRBV5-1 with TRBJ2-5; D ambiguous. CDR1 is SGHRS and CDR2 is YFSETQ in the germline V gene. Trimming pared 0 bases from V and 7 bases from J, leaving 13 bases between. This CDR3 contains 14 residues. CDR3 DNA: TGCGCCAGCAGCTTGGTCCCGTCACCGGGGACCCAGTACTTC. Residues: CASSLVPSPGTQYF. The complete variable domain, with remaining parts taken from reference TRBV5-1 and TRBJ2-5, reads KAGVTQTPRYLIKTRGQQVTLSCSPISGHRSVSWYQQTPGQGLQFLFEYFSETQRNKGNFPGRFSGRQFSNSRSEMNVSTLELGDSALYLCASSLVPSPGTQYFGPGTRLLVL.

This clone was counted between two and nine times. This chain links TRBV6-1 with TRBJ1-6, with D possibly being TRBD1 (5 bases). The CDR3 is 18 residues long. Germline CDR1 is MNHNS and CDR2 is SASEGT. V lost 2 bases and J lost 10, with 24 bases in between. The CDR3 protein is CASSERGPRGREESPLHF. The CDR3 DNA reads TGTGCCAGCAGTGAAAGGGGCCCGAGAGGGCGGGAGGAGTCACCCCTCCACTTT.

The gene calls are TRBV12-3 or TRBV12-4 and TRBJ2-7; D may be TRBD2 (6 bases). The V and J ends lost 9 bases and 7 bases respectively, with 13 bases between them. This CDR3 region has 11 residues. CDR3 nucleotide sequence: TGTGCCAGTCTAGGGACTCGGGAGCAGTACTTC. Its protein is CASLGTREQYF.

This clone was detected only once. The chain is built from TRBV12-3 or TRBV12-4 and TRBJ1-1, with unresolved D. Between the trimmed V and J ends, which lost 2 bases and 7 bases, there was a span of 11 bases. The CDR3 runs 13 residues. The CDR3 spells CASSLSHRDEAFF. CDR3 in DNA: TGTGCCAGCAGTTTATCACACCGGGATGAAGCTTTCTTT.

The sample holds one count of this clone. This chain connects TRBV28 to TRBJ1-4; 11 bases map to TRBD1. Germline V lookup: CDR1 MDHEN, CDR2 SYDVKM. The CDR3 runs 15 residues. Germline trimming cut 7 bases from V and 7 bases from J; bases unmatched to any gene: 8. The CDR3 DNA reads TGTGCCAGCACCACACCCGGGACAGGGGGTGAAAAACTGTTTTTT. Translation gives CASTTPGTGGEKLFF.

V gene TRBV5-8 combines with J gene TRBJ1-6, with 9 bases lining up with TRBD1. Germline CDR1 is SGHTS and CDR2 is YDEGEE. The CDR3 is 15 amino acids. V was clipped by 7 bases and J by 6 bases; unmatched bases: 8. CDR3 DNA: TGTGCCAGCCGTCGACAGGGGGTATCTAATTCACCCCTCCACTTT. This translates into CASRRQGVSNSPLHF.

The chain links TRBV5-1 to TRBJ1-2; TRBD1 might be the D (5 bases). V shed 3 bases and J shed 8 bases, with 11 bases lying between them. Germline V gives CDR1 SGHRS, CDR2 YFSETQ. This CDR3 spans 12 amino acids. This CDR3 is CASSWGVGGYTF. The DNA of the CDR3 is TGCGCCAGCAGCTGGGGGGTAGGAGGCTACACCTTC.

This chain links TRBV7-3 with TRBJ2-2; unclear D gene. The V gene lost 1 base and the J gene lost 4 bases, with 10 bases spanning the gap. The CDR3 consists of 15 residues. Germline V gene lookup returns CDR1 SGHTA and CDR2 FQGTGA. CDR3 in DNA: TGTGCCAGCAGCTTAAGCTCTTTAGCCACCGGGGAGCTGTTTTTT. It codes for CASSLSSLATGELFF.

The genes are TRBV27 and TRBJ2-7; TRBD1 aligns across 7 bases. The CDR3 has 14 amino acids. Trimming cost V 5 bases and J 4 bases; bases outside gene matches: 8. Germline CDR1 MNHEY, CDR2 SMNVEV (reference sequence). The CDR3 reads CASSKYGTAYEQYF. Here the CDR3 DNA reads TGTGCCAGCAGTAAATACGGGACAGCTTACGAGCAGTACTTC.

This clone was observed once. The V call is TRBV28, the J call TRBJ2-2; tentative D call: TRBD2 (6 bases). V lost 3 bases and J 7 bases, leaving 15 bases between the germline ends. This CDR3 is 15 amino acids long. Germline values: CDR1 MDHEN, CDR2 SYDVKM. The CDR3 loop reads CASSLVTSRIGELFF. As DNA, the CDR3 is TGTGCCAGCAGTTTGGTTACTAGCCGGATCGGGGAGCTGTTTTTT.